Listed below are T cell receptor beta chains from one sample, sequenced in a study of CD8 T cells in Susac syndrome. A single record per CDR3 protein comes from TCRdb applying MiXCR to the immunoSEQ multiplex PCR reads. The table includes roughly 89,000 distinct CDR3 sequences, approximately 96% detected once. The sample taken for sequencing was CD8+ T cells from PBMCs. The receptors come from a human donor with Susac syndrome. The CDR3 runs from the conserved cysteine through the conserved F or W. A D gene is named only where the DNA matches it firmly. Clone size is not always given. Where it is, it says once, few, many or a class for expanded clones.

>TRBV9|few|TRBJ2-7|-
CASSPAGGGYEQYF
TGTGCCAGCAGTCCGGCGGGTGGGGGCTACGAGCAGTACTTC
>TRBV28|-|TRBJ1-5|-
CASSFFQGLSFSNQPQHF
TGTGCCAGCAGTTTTTTTCAGGGACTTTCCTTTAGCAATCAGCCCCAGCATTTT
>TRBV6-1|-|TRBJ2-3|TRBD2
CASSPLGGSTADTQYF
TGTGCCAGCAGCCCCTTGGGGGGGTCTACGGCAGATACGCAGTATTTT
>TRBV20-1|-|TRBJ2-4|-
CSARDLDTPHRDIQYF
TGCAGTGCTAGAGATTTGGACACCCCGCACCGGGACATTCAGTACTTC
>TRBV29-1|-|TRBJ2-1|-
CSVGETPYNEQFF
TGCAGCGTCGGGGAGACGCCCTACAATGAGCAGTTCTTC
>TRBV7-3|-|TRBJ2-3|-
CASSLSSGEQYF
TGTGCCAGCAGCTTATCATCGGGGGAGCAGTATTTT
>TRBV24-1|-|TRBJ2-3|-
CATSHREESTDTQYF
TGTGCCACCAGCCATAGAGAGGAGAGCACAGATACGCAGTATTTT
>TRBV9|-|TRBJ2-7|-
CASSVAWPGEYEQYF
TGTGCCAGCAGCGTAGCCTGGCCGGGGGAGTACGAGCAGTACTTC
>TRBV29-1|-|TRBJ1-1|TRBD1
CSGDREAAFF
TGCAGCGGGGACAGGGAGGCAGCTTTCTTT
>TRBV5-1|once|TRBJ1-1|-
CASSHWNGEHTEVFF
TGCGCCAGCAGTCATTGGAATGGGGAACACACTGAAGTTTTCTTT
>TRBV27|-|TRBJ2-1|TRBD2
CASSHPGRTRNEQFF
TGTGCCAGCAGCCACCCCGGAAGGACTAGAAATGAGCAGTTCTTC
>TRBV3-1|-|TRBJ2-7|-
CASSQFGSSYEQYF
TGTGCCAGCAGCCAATTCGGGAGTTCCTACGAGCAGTACTTC
>TRBV20-1|-|TRBJ2-2|TRBD2
CSARTSGSSAGELFF
TGCAGTGCTAGGACTAGCGGGAGTTCGGCCGGGGAGCTGTTTTTT
>TRBV14|-|TRBJ1-2|-
CASSPGVGGYTF
TGTGCCAGCAGCCCGGGAGTTGGGGGCTACACCTTC
>TRBV15|-|TRBJ2-2|-
CATTGTTNTGELFF
TGTGCCACCACCGGGACAACGAACACCGGGGAGCTGTTTTTT
>TRBV2|-|TRBJ1-1|-
CATGQINTEAFF
TGTGCCACCGGACAGATAAACACTGAAGCTTTCTTT
>TRBV30|-|TRBJ2-1|-
CAGLGPTIEQFF
TGTGCCGGGTTAGGCCCCACAATTGAGCAGTTCTTC
>TRBV19|-|TRBJ2-3|TRBD2
CASSAAGGDTQYF
TGTGCCAGTAGCGCCGCGGGGGGCGATACGCAGTATTTT
>TRBV5-5|-|TRBJ2-1|TRBD1
CASSPTGESYNEQFF
TGTGCCAGCAGCCCGACAGGGGAATCCTACAATGAGCAGTTCTTC
>TRBV6-1|-|TRBJ2-3|TRBD2
CASSTSSGRALVTDTQYF
TGTGCCAGCAGCACCTCTAGCGGGAGGGCCCTCGTAACAGATACGCAGTATTTT
>TRBV5-1|-|TRBJ1-6|-
CASSLAGDSPLHF
TGCGCCAGCAGCTTGGCCGGGGATTCACCCCTCCACTTT
>TRBV27|-|TRBJ1-1|-
CASSWGAKTEAFF
TGTGCCAGCAGTTGGGGGGCAAAGACTGAAGCTTTCTTT
>TRBV5-1|-|TRBJ2-3|-
CASSLLGGTYTDTQYF
TGCGCCAGCAGCTTGTTAGGGGGGACTTACACAGATACGCAGTATTTT
>TRBV11-3|-|TRBJ2-1|-
CASSPGRLTFNEQFF
TGTGCCAGCAGCCCGGGACGTCTTACGTTCAATGAGCAGTTCTTC
>TRBV29-1|-|TRBJ1-2|-
CSVEGLYGYTF
TGCAGCGTCGAGGGGCTCTATGGCTACACCTTC
>TRBV29-1|-|TRBJ2-2|-
CSAQYTGELFF
TGCAGCGCCCAATACACCGGGGAGCTGTTTTTT
>TRBV5-1|-|TRBJ2-1|TRBD1
CASSLDRGFGNEQFF
TGCGCCAGCAGCTTGGACAGGGGTTTTGGGAATGAGCAGTTCTTC
>TRBV9|-|TRBJ2-1|TRBD2
CASSAGTSPFDEQFF
TGTGCCAGCAGCGCCGGGACTAGCCCCTTCGATGAGCAGTTCTTC
>TRBV29-1|-|TRBJ1-4|-
CSVVQGTNEKLFF
TGCAGCGTTGTTCAGGGAACTAATGAAAAACTGTTTTTT
>TRBV6-1|-|TRBJ2-3|-
CASSEKVQGITDTQYF
TGTGCCAGCAGTGAGAAGGTCCAGGGAATCACAGATACGCAGTATTTT
>TRBV12-3/TRBV12-4|-|TRBJ2-7|-
CASSPGNYEQYF
TGTGCCAGCAGCCCTGGGAATTACGAGCAGTACTTC
>TRBV6-2/TRBV6-3|-|TRBJ2-3|-
CASSLTDRTRDTQYF
TGTGCCAGCAGTTTAACCGACAGAACCAGGGATACGCAGTATTTT
>TRBV4-3|-|TRBJ2-4|TRBD2
CASSRGGLSDIQYF
TGCGCCAGCAGCCGCGGGGGACTTTCGGACATTCAGTACTTC
>TRBV7-9|once|TRBJ2-4|-
CASSLKGNSNIQYF
TGTGCCAGCAGCTTAAAGGGGAATTCCAACATTCAGTACTTC
>TRBV15|-|TRBJ2-3|-
CATSRDGADTQYF
TGTGCCACCAGCAGAGACGGGGCAGATACGCAGTATTTT
>TRBV4-3|-|TRBJ2-3|TRBD2
CASSQATVRGRADTQYF
TGCGCCAGCAGCCAAGCGACGGTCAGAGGGAGGGCAGATACGCAGTATTTT
>TRBV19|-|TRBJ2-2|-
CASMVGTNTGELFF
TGTGCCAGTATGGTGGGGACGAACACCGGGGAGCTGTTTTTT
>TRBV20-1|-|TRBJ1-5|-
CSARHGWEGNQPQHF
TGCAGTGCTAGACATGGGTGGGAGGGCAATCAGCCCCAGCATTTT
>TRBV11-2|-|TRBJ2-1|-
CASDWVDSAYNEQFF
TGTGCCAGCGACTGGGTTGATAGCGCCTACAATGAGCAGTTCTTC
>TRBV11-2|-|TRBJ2-5|-
CASSPGVMAGGETQYF
TGTGCCAGCAGCCCGGGGGTTATGGCAGGGGGAGAGACCCAGTACTTC
>TRBV7-8|-|TRBJ2-2|TRBD1
CASSWGTGVSGELFF
TGTGCCAGCAGCTGGGGGACAGGGGTTTCCGGGGAGCTGTTTTTT
>TRBV4-1|-|TRBJ2-5|TRBD2
CASSQAGGETQYF
TGCGCCAGCAGCCAAGCGGGAGGAGAGACCCAGTACTTC
>TRBV28|-|TRBJ2-5|-
CASSPLSTGFQETQYF
TGTGCCAGCAGTCCCCTCTCGACAGGATTCCAAGAGACCCAGTACTTC
>TRBV7-9|-|TRBJ2-3|TRBD2
CASSSSAERGDTQYF
TGTGCCAGCAGCTCTAGCGCCGAGCGGGGGGATACGCAGTATTTT
>TRBV13|-|TRBJ1-5|-
CASSLRGQPQHF
TGTGCCAGCAGCTTGAGGGGTCAGCCCCAGCATTTT
>TRBV15|-|TRBJ1-5|TRBD1
CATSTGTGRYSNQPQHF
TGTGCCACCAGCACAGGGACAGGGCGCTATAGCAATCAGCCCCAGCATTTT
>TRBV4-3|-|TRBJ2-1|TRBD2
CASSQTGGGNEQFF
TGCGCCAGCAGCCAAACGGGGGGTGGTAATGAGCAGTTCTTC
>TRBV4-1|-|TRBJ2-5|-
CASSSRLKETQYF
TGCGCCAGCAGCAGTCGACTGAAAGAGACCCAGTACTTC
>TRBV2|-|TRBJ2-1|-
CASSEALRQGPYNEQFF
TGTGCCAGCAGTGAAGCGCTTCGGCAGGGACCGTACAATGAGCAGTTCTTC
>TRBV27|-|TRBJ2-2|-
CASSTIPNTGELFF
TGTGCCAGCAGTACGATCCCGAACACCGGGGAGCTGTTTTTT
>TRBV27|-|TRBJ2-1|-
CASSIGGTYNEQFF
TGTGCCAGCAGTATTGGCGGGACCTACAATGAGCAGTTCTTC
>TRBV29-1|-|TRBJ2-5|-
CSVGDLGGAQETQYF
TGCAGCGTAGGGGATCTAGGTGGGGCCCAAGAGACCCAGTACTTC
>TRBV19|-|TRBJ1-1|TRBD1
CASKGTDEAFF
TGTGCCAGTAAGGGGACAGATGAAGCTTTCTTT
>TRBV30|-|TRBJ1-2|TRBD1
CAWSVPGGSYGYTF
TGTGCCTGGAGTGTGCCAGGGGGCAGCTATGGCTACACCTTC
>TRBV28|few|TRBJ2-1|-
CASRGRRNNEQFF
TGTGCCAGCAGAGGGAGGAGAAACAATGAGCAGTTCTTC
>TRBV28|-|TRBJ2-5|-
CASSLYGRGGETQYF
TGTGCCAGCAGTTTATATGGCAGGGGTGGAGAGACCCAGTACTTC
>TRBV7-9|-|TRBJ2-3|TRBD2
CASSRGGRGTDTQYF
TGTGCCAGCAGTCGTGGAGGGAGGGGCACAGATACGCAGTATTTT
>TRBV3-1|-|TRBJ2-5|TRBD2
CASSSSAGAETQYF
TGTGCCAGCAGCTCCTCTGCGGGAGCAGAGACCCAGTACTTC
>TRBV29-1|-|TRBJ2-1|-
CSVDGGTDYNEQFF
TGCAGCGTTGACGGCGGAACCGACTACAATGAGCAGTTCTTC
>TRBV4-2|-|TRBJ2-7|TRBD2
CASSQDLLAGAYEQYF
TGTGCCAGCAGCCAAGACCTACTAGCGGGGGCCTACGAGCAGTACTTC